This T cell receptor (beta chain) originates from a study of blood T cell repertoires in COVID-19 (dated by TCRdb to the early 2020s). Regarding the complete study: Samples covering the acute and convalescent phases of COVID-19 were provided by collaborators in the United States, Italy and Spain. The prospective study material was composed of cDNA or gDNA derived from T cells, B-cell-depleted T cells, or PBMCs. Subjects who had been exposed to COVID-19, were actively infected with it, or had recovered from it provided the deeply sampled blood TCRbeta repertoires that made up the dataset. The repertoires were released in a freely available public database intended as a resource for research on the immune response to SARS-CoV-2. The samples were drawn from two sources: the first 160 participants of the ongoing ImmuneRACE study, and 1,254 subjects contributed by 6 global collaborators. The sample metadata nearly always contained a de-identified subject ID, COVID-19 status, age in years and sex. Where available, HLA class I and class II types were taken from metadata supplied by the sample provider and were not determined by assay-based typing. Broad study findings and their caveats: Clinical and demographic metadata were provided uncurated, with the amount varying by source and participant.

A note on this clone: The clone's antigen remains unknown. Base qualities are not provided; no much larger clone lies one nucleotide away.

Collaborating institutions collected whole blood in K2EDTA tubes following their own protocols. For TCRbeta analysis, collaborators shipped samples in one of three forms: frozen whole blood, isolated PBMCs, or DNA extracted from either of those sample types. From its cysteine to its phenylalanine, the CDR3 spans 14 amino acids. Kept here is only the CDR3 DNA, which spans 42 bases and is read in frame from base 1. V lost 5 bases and J lost 5 bases; the stretch between them is 15 bases long. Reading the germline V gene (reference sequence) gives CDR1 MNHEY and CDR2 SMNVEV. TCRbeta CDR3 regions were amplified from genomic DNA using the immunoSEQ Assay, a bias-controlled multiplex PCR. The published analysis was carried out like this. The number of nucleated cells in each sample was estimated by amplification of reference gene primers within the assay. To quantify the absolute abundance of each unique TCRbeta CDR3 rearrangement, sequence reads were collapsed and filtered. For each sample, productive Simpson clonality was calculated as the square root of Simpson's diversity index across productive rearrangements. TCRdb provides this immuneACCESS table in a form limited to in-frame rearrangements. Some clones are lacking; in checked studies, under half of them reflect an unresolved V gene, and why the rest are absent is not known. For V, J and clone size, that table is used; D and trimming come from the DNA. Here the sample has over 40,000 clones; 90% occur a single time. The ten largest clones take up 4.5% to 5.5% of the sample.

Rearrangement joined TRBV27 to TRBJ1-2; TRBD1 might be the D gene, on 5 matching bases. The sequencing input was peripheral blood. The source of this sequence is a man between 65 and 85 years old with acute or convalescent COVID-19. Here the CDR3 is given as CASSIHPGGYGYTF. The DNA reads as follows: TGTGCCAGCAGTATCCACCCTGGGGGGTATGGCTACACCTTC.